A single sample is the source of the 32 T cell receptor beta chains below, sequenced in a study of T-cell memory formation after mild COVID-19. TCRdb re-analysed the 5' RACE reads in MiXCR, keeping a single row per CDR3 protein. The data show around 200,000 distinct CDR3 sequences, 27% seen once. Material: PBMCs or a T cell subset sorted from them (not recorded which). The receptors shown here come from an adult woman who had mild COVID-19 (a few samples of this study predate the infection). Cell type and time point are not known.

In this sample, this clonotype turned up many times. The CDR3 DNA is TGTGCCAGCAGCCTGGGGAGTGGGGCCCTATACAATGAGCAGTTCTTC. Translation: CASSLGSGALYNEQFF. The chain joins TRBV7-6 to TRBJ2-1; possibly TRBD1 or TRBD2 for D (5 bases each). Germline V lookup: CDR1 SGHVS, CDR2 FNYEAQ. V gave up 5 bases and J gave up 4 bases, with 18 bases separating them. The CDR3 is 16 amino acids.

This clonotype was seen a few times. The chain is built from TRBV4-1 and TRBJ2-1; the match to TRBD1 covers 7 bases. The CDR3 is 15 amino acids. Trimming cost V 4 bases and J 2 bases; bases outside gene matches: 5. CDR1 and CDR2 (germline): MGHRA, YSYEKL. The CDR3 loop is CASSLIGTAYNEQFF. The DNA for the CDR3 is TGCGCCAGCAGCCTCATAGGGACAGCCTACAATGAGCAGTTCTTC.

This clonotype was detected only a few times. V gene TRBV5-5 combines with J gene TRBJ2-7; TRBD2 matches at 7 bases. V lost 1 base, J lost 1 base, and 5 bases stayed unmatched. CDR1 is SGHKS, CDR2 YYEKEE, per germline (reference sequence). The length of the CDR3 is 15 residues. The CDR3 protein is CASSLREGGSYEQYF. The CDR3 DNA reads TGTGCCAGCAGCTTGAGAGAGGGAGGGTCCTACGAGCAGTACTTC.

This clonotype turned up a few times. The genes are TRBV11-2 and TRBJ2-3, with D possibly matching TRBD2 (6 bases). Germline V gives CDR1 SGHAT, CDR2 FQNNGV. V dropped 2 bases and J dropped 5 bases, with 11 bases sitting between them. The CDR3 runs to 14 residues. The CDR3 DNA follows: TGTGCCAGCAGCTTAATAGTGCGGGGAGATACGCAGTATTTT. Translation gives CASSLIVRGDTQYF.

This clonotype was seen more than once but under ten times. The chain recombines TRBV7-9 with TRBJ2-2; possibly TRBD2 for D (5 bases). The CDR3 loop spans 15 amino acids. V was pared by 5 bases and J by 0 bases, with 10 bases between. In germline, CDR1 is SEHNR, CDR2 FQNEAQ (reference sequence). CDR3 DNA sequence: TGTGCCAGCAGCACCAGCGGATCGAACACCGGGGAGCTGTTTTTT. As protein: CASSTSGSNTGELFF.

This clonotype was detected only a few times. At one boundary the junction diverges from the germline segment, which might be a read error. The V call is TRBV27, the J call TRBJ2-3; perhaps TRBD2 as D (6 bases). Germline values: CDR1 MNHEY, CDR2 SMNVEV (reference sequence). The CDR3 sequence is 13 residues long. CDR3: CASSYASGTPPTF. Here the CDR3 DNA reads TGTGCCAGCAGTTATGCGTCCGGGACTCCCCCTACTTTT.

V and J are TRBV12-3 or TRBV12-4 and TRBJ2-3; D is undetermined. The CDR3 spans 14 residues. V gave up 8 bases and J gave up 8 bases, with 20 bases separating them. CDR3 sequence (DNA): TGTGCCAGCTGGGAAAGGCCCCTTAAGGGTACGCAGTATTTT. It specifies CASWERPLKGTQYF.

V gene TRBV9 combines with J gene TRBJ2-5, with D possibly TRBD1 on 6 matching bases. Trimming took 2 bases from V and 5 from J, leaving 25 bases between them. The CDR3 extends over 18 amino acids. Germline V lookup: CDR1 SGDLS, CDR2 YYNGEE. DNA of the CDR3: TGTGCCAGCAGCGTTCTACCCTTCCAGACAGGAGGTGGGGAGACCCAGTACTTC. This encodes CASSVLPFQTGGGETQYF.

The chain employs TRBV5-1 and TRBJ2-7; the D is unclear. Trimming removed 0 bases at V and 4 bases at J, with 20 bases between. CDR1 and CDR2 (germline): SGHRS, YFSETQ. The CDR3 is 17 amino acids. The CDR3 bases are TGCGCCAGCAGCTTGGGGTATGCGCCAGGTCTTTCATACGAGCAGTACTTC. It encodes CASSLGYAPGLSYEQYF. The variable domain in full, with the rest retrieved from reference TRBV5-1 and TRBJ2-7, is KAGVTQTPRYLIKTRGQQVTLSCSPISGHRSVSWYQQTPGQGLQFLFEYFSETQRNKGNFPGRFSGRQFSNSRSEMNVSTLELGDSALYLCASSLGYAPGLSYEQYFGPGTRLTVT.

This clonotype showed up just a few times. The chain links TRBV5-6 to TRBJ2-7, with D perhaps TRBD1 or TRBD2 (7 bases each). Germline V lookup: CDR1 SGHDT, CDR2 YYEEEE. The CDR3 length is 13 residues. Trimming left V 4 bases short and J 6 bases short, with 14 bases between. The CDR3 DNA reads TGTGCCAGCAGCCTGCGGGGGACAGCCGAGCAGTACTTC. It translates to CASSLRGTAEQYF.

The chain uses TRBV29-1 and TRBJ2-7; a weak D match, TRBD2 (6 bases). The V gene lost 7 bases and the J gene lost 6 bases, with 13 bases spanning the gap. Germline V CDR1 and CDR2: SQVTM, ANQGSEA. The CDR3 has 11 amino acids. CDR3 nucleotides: TGCAGCGGCGGGACTCTGCTCGAGCAGTACTTC. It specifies CSGGTLLEQYF.

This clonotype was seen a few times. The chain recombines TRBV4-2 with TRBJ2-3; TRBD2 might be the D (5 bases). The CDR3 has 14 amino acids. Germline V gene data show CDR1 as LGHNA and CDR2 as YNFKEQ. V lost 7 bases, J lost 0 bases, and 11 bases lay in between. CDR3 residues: CASKESGSTDTQYF. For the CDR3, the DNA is TGTGCCAGCAAGGAAAGCGGTAGCACAGATACGCAGTATTTT.

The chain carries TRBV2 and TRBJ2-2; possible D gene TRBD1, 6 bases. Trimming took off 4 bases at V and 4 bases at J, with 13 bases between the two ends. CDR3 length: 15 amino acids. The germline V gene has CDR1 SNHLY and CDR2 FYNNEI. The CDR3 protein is CASSGLGALTGELFF. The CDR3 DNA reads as TGTGCCAGCAGTGGCCTGGGGGCCCTCACCGGGGAGCTGTTTTTT.

In DNA form, the CDR3 reads TGTGCCAGCAGTGAGGGACAGTCATTAATGAACACTGAAGCTTTCTTT. Protein sequence: CASSEGQSLMNTEAFF. The V call is TRBV12-3 or TRBV12-4, the J call TRBJ1-1; 7 nucleotides line up with TRBD1. V trimming: 5 bases; J trimming: 0 bases; junction bases outside the gene matches: 9. This CDR3 spans 16 amino acids.

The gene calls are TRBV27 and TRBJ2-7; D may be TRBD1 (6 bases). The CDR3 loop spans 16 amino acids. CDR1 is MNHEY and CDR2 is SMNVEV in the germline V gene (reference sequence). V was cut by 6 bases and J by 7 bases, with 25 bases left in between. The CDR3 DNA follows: TGTGCCAGCAGCCTGGTTCTCGGACAGCCGAGGGGAGAGCAGTACTTC. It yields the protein CASSLVLGQPRGEQYF.

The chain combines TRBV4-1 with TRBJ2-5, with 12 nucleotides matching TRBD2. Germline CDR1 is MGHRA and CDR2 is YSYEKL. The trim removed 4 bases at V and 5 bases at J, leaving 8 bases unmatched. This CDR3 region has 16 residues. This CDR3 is CASSRERLAGAETQYF. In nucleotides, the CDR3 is TGCGCCAGCAGCCGCGAACGACTAGCGGGAGCCGAGACCCAGTACTTC.

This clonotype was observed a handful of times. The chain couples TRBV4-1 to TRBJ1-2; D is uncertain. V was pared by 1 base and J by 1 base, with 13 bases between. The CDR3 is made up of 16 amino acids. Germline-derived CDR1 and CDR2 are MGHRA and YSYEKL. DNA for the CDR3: TGCGCCAGCAGCCAAGTAGTTGGTAGGGTTAACTATGGCTACACCTTC. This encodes CASSQVVGRVNYGYTF.

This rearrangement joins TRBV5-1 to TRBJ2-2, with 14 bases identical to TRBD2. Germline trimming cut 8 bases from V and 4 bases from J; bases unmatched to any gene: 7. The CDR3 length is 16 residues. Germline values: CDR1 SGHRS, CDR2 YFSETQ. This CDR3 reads CASMGLAGDSTGELFF. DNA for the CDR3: TGCGCCAGTATGGGACTAGCGGGAGATAGCACCGGGGAGCTGTTTTTT.

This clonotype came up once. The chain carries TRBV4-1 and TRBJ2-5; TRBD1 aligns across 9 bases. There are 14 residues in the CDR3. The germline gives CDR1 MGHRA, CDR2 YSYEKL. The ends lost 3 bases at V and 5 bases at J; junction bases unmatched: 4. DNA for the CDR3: TGCGCCAGCAGCCAGGGGACAGGGAGGGAGACCCAGTACTTC. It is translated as CASSQGTGRETQYF.

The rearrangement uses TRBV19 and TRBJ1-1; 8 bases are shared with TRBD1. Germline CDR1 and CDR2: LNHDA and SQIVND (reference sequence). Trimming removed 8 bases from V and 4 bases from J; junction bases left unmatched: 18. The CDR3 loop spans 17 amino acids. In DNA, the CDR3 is TGTGCCAGTCCCCCATCAGGACAGGGTGATAGAGGCACTGAAGCTTTCTTT. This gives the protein CASPPSGQGDRGTEAFF.

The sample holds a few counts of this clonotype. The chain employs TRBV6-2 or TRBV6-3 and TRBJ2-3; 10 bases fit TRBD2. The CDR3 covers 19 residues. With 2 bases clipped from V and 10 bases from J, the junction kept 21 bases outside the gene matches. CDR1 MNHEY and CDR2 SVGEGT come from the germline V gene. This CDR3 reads CASSYAIAGGPLPGSAQYF. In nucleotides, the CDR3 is TGTGCCAGCAGTTACGCGATAGCGGGAGGCCCCCTACCCGGGAGTGCGCAGTATTTT.

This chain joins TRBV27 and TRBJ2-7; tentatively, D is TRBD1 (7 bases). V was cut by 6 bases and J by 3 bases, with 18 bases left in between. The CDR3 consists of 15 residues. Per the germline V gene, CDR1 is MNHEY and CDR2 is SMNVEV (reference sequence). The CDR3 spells CASRPAGQRNYEQYF. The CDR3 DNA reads TGTGCCAGCAGGCCCGCGGGACAGCGAAACTACGAGCAGTACTTC.

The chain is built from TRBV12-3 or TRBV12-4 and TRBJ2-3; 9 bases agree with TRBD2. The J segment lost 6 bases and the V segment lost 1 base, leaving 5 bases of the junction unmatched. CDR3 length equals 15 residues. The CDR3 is CASSLGRGGQDTQYF. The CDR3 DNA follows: TGTGCCAGCAGTTTAGGGCGGGGGGGCCAGGATACGCAGTATTTT.

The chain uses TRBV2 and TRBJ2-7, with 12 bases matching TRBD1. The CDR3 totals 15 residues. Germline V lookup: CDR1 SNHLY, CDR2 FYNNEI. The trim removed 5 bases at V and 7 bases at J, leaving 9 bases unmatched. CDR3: CASSSPGTGGSEQYF. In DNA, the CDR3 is TGTGCCAGCAGTTCGCCCGGGACAGGGGGCTCGGAGCAGTACTTC.

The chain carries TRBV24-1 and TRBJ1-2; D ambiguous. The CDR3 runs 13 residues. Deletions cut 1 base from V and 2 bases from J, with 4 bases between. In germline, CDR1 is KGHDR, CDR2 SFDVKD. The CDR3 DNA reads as TGTGCCACCAGTGATTTCCTCAACTATGGCTACACCTTC. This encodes CATSDFLNYGYTF.

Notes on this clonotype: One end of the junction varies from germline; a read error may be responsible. CDR3 sequence: CASSRGQGADTQYF. CDR3 coding DNA: TGTGCTAGCAGCCGCGGACAGGGGGCAGATACGCAGTATTTT. This chain links TRBV7-7 with TRBJ2-3, with 10 positions matching TRBD1. Germline CDR1 SSHAT, CDR2 FNYEAQ (reference sequence). This CDR3 spans 14 amino acids.

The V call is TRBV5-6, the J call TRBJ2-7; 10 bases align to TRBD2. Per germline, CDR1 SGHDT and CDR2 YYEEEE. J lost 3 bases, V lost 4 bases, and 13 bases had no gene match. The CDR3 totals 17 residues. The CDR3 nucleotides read TGTGCCAGCAGCGCAAGGACTAGCGGTCCCGTTAACTACGAGCAGTACTTC. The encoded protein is CASSARTSGPVNYEQYF.

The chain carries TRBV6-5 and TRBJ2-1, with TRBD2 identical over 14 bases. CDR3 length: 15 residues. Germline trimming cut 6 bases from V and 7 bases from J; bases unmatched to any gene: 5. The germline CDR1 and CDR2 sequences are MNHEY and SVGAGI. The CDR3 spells CASRSGTSGSNEQFF. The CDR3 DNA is TGTGCCAGCAGGTCCGGGACTAGCGGGAGTAATGAGCAGTTCTTC.

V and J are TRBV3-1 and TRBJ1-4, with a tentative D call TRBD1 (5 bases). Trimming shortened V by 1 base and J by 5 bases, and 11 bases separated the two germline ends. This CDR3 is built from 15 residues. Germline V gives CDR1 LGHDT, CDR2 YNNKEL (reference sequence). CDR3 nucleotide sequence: TGTGCCAGCAGCCAAGTCGGACACCGGAATGAAAAACTGTTTTTT. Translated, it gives CASSQVGHRNEKLFF.

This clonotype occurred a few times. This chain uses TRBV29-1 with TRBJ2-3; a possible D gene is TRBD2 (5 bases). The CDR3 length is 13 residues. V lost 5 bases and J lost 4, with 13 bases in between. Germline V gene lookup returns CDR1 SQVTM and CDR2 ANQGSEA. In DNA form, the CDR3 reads TGCAGCGTTAGAGCGGTCGTCGCAGATACGCAGTATTTT. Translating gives CSVRAVVADTQYF.

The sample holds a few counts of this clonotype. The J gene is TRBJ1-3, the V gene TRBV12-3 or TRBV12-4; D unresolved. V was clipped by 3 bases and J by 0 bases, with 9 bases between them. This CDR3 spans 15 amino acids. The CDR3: CASSFQARSGNTIYF. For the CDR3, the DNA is TGTGCCAGCAGTTTTCAGGCCCGCTCTGGAAACACCATATATTTT.

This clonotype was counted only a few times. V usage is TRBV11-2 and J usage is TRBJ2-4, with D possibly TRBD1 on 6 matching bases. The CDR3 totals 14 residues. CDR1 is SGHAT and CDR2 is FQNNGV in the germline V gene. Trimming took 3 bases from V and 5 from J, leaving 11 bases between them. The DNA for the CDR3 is TGTGCCAGCAGCTTGATGGGGGCCCAAAACATTCAGTACTTC. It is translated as CASSLMGAQNIQYF.